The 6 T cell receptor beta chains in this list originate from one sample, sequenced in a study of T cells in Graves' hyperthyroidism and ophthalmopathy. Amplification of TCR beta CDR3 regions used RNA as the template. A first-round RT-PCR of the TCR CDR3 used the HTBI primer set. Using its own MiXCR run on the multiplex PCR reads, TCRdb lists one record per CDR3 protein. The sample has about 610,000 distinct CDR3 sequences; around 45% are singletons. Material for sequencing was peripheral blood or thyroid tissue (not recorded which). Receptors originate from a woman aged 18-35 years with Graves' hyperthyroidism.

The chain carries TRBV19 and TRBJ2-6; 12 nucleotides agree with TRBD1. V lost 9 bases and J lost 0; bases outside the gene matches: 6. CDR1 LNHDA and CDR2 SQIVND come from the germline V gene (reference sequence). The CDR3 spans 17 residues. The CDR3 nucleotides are TGTGCCAGCTCCGGGACAGGGGGCGGCTCTGGGGCCAACGTCCTGACTTTC. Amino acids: CASSGTGGGSGANVLTF.

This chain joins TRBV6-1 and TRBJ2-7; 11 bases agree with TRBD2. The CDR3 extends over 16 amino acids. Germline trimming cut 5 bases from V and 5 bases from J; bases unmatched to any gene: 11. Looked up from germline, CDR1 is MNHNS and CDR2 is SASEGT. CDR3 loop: CASSHKTSGSLDEQYF. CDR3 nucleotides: TGTGCCAGCAGTCACAAAACTAGCGGGAGTCTCGACGAGCAGTACTTC.

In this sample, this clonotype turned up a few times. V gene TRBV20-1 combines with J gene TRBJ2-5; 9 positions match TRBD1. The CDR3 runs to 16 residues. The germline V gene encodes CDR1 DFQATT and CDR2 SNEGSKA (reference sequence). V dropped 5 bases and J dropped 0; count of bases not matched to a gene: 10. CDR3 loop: CSAHLTGGFDQETQYF. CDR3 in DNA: TGCAGTGCTCACCTGACAGGGGGGTTCGACCAAGAGACCCAGTACTTC.

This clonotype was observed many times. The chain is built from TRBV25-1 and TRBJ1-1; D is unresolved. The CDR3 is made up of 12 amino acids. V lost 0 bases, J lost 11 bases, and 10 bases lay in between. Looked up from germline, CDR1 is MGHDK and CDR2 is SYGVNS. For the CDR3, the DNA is TGTGCCAGCAGTGAATATACCGGCCGGGCTTTCTTT. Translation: CASSEYTGRAFF.

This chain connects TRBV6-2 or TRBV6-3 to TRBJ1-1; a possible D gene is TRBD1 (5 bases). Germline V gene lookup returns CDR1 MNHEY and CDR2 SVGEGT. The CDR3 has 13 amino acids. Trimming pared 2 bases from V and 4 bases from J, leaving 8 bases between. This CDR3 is CASSYGGFTEAFF. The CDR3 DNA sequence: TGTGCCAGCAGTTACGGGGGTTTCACTGAAGCTTTCTTT.

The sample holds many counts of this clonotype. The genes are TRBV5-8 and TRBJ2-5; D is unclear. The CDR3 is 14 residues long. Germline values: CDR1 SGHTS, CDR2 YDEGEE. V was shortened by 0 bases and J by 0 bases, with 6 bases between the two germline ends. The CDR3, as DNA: TGTGCCAGCAGCTTGGGGCAGAACCAAGAGACCCAGTACTTC. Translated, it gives CASSLGQNQETQYF.